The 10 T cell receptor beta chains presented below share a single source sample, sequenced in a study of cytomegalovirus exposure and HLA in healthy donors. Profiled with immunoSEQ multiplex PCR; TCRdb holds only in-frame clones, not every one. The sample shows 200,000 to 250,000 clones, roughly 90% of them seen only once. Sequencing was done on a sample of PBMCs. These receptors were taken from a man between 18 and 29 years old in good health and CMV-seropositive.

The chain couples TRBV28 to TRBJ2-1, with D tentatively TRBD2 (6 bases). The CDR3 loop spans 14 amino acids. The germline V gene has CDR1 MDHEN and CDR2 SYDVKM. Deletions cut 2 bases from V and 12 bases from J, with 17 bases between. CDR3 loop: CASSLGPGLLGQFF. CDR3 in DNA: TGTGCCAGCAGTTTAGGACCGGGACTTCTAGGGCAGTTCTTC.

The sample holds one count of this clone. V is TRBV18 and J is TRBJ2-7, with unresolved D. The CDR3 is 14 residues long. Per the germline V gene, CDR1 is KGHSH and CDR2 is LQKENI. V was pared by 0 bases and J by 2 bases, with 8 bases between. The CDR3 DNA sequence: TGTGCCAGCTCACCACCCGCAGCCACCTACGAGCAGTACTTC. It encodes CASSPPAATYEQYF.

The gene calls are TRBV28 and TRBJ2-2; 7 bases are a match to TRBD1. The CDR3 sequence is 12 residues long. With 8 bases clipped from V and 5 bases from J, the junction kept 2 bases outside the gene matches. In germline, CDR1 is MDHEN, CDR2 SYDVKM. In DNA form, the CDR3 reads TGTGCCAGCGGGACAGCGACCGGGGAGCTGTTTTTT. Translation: CASGTATGELFF. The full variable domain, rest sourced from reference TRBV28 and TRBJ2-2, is DVKVTQSSRYLVKRTGEKVFLECVQDMDHENMFWYRQDPGLGLRLIYFSYDVKMKEKGDIPEGYSVSREKKERFSLILESASTNQTSMYLCASGTATGELFFGEGSRLTVL.

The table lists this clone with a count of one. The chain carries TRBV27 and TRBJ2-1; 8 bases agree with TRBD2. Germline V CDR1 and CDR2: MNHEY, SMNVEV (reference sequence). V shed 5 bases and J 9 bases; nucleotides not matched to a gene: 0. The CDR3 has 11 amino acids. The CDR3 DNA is TGTGCCAGCAGTCGGGGGGGTGAGCAGTTCTTC. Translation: CASSRGGEQFF.

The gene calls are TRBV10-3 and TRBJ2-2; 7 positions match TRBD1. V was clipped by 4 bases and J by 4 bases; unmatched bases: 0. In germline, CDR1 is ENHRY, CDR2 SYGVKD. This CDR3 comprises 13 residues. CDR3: CAISGTGTGELFF. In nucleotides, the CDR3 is TGTGCCATCAGTGGGACAGGCACCGGGGAGCTGTTTTTT.

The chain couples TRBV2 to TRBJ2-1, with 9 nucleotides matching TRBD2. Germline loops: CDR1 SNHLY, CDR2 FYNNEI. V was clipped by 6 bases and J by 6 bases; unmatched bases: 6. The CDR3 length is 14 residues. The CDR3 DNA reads TGTGCCAGCAGGAGACTAGCGGAGTCCAATGAGCAGTTCTTC. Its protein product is CASRRLAESNEQFF.

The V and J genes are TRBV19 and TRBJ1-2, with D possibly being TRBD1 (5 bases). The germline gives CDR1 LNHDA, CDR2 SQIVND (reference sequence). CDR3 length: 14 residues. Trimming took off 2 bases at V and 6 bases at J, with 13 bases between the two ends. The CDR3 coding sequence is TGTGCCAGTAGTATACAGGGAGAATTCAATGGCTACACCTTC. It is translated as CASSIQGEFNGYTF.

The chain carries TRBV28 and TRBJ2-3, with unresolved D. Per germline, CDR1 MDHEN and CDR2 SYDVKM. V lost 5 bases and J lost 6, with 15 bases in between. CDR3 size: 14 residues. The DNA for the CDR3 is TGTGCCAGCAGTCGAACACCCCCCTTGGATACGCAGTATTTT. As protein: CASSRTPPLDTQYF.

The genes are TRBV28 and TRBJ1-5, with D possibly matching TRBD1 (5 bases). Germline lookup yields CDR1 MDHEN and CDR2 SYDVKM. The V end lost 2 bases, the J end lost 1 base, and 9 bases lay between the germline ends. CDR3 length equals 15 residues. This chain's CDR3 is CASSLKAGSNQPQHF. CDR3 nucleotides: TGTGCCAGCAGTTTAAAAGCAGGGAGCAATCAGCCCCAGCATTTT.

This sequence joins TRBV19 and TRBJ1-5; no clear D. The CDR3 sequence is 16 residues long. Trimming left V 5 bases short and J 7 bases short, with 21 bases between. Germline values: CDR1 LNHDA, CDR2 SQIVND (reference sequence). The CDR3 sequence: CASSAVWTASGQPQHF. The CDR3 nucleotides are TGTGCCAGTAGTGCAGTATGGACGGCCAGCGGACAGCCCCAGCATTTT.